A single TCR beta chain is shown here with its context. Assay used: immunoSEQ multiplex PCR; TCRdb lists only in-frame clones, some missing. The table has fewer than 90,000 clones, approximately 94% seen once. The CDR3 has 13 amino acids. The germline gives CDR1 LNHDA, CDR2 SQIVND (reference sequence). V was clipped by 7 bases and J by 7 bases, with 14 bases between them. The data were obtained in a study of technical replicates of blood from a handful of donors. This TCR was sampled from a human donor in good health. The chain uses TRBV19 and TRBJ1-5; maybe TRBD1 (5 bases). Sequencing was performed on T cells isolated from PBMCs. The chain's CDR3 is CASTQNGGQPQHF. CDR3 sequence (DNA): TGTGCCAGTACCCAAAACGGGGGGCAGCCCCAGCATTTT.